This T cell receptor beta chain was observed in a study of blood T cells in healthy people across ages. On the study more broadly: With template switching, about one barcoded beta molecule was captured per two T cells. Whole-study results and caveats: Among long-lived donors, naive CD4+ cells were more numerous and diversity higher than in aged donors.

Next came a second PCR, run for about 7 to 12 cycles, which used a sample-barcoded 5' primer along with a J-beta primer mix. TCRdb analysed the 5' RACE reads with MiXCR anew, one entry per CDR3 protein. This table has just under 750,000 distinct CDR3 sequences, about 20% appearing once. On this clonotype itself: Its antigen is undetermined.

Aged about 6 to 95, donors were systemically healthy Caucasians from Russia. Trimming pared 1 base from V and 2 bases from J, leaving 11 bases between. The CDR3 has 15 amino acids. In germline, CDR1 is SGHVS, CDR2 FNYEAQ. Sequencing used blood. The chain couples TRBV7-6 to TRBJ1-1; D not certain. The receptor was isolated from a man between 65 and 85 years old in good health. CDR3 amino acids: CASSLERGTNTEAFF. CDR3 nucleotide sequence: TGTGCCAGCAGCTTAGAGAGAGGCACCAACACTGAAGCTTTCTTT.